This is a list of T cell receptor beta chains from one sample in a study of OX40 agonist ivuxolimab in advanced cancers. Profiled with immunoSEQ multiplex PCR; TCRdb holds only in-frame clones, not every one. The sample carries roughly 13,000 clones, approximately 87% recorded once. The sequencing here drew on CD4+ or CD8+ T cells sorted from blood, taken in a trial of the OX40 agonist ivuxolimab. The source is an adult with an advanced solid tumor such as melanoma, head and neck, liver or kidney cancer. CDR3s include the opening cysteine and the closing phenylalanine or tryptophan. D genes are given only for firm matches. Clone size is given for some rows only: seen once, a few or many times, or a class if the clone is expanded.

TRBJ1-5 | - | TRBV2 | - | CASSEIRGGNQPQHF | TGTGCCAGCAGTGAAATCAGGGGCGGGAATCAGCCCCAGCATTTT
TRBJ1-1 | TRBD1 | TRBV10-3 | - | CAISEDRGLTEAFF | TGTGCCATTTCGGAGGACAGGGGGCTTACTGAAGCTTTCTTT
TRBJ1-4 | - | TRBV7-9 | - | CASSYNSGGPQYEKLFF | TGTGCCAGCAGCTACAATAGCGGGGGGCCCCAGTACGAAAAACTGTTTTTT
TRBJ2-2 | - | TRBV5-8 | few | CASSSPSETDTGELFF | TGTGCCAGCAGCTCCCCCAGTGAGACGGACACCGGGGAGCTGTTTTTT
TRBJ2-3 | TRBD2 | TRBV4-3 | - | CASSLLGGGTDTQYF | TGCGCCAGCAGCCTATTGGGGGGGGGCACAGATACGCAGTATTTT
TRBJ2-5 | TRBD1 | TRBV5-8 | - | CASPAGGDRAKETQYF | TGTGCCAGTCCCGCTGGGGGCGACAGGGCGAAAGAGACCCAGTACTTC
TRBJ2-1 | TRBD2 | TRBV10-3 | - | CAISPTGTSGGNEQFF | TGTGCCATCAGCCCGACCGGGACTAGCGGGGGCAATGAGCAGTTCTTC
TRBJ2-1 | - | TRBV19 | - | CASSIDTLSYNEQFF | TGTGCCAGTAGTATCGATACACTGTCCTACAATGAGCAGTTCTTC
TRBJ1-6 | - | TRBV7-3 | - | CASSLGAGEGSPLHF | TGTGCCAGCAGCTTGGGGGCCGGGGAAGGTTCACCCCTCCACTTT
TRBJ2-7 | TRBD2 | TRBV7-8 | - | CASSPEASGGAGYEQYF | TGTGCCAGCAGCCCAGAAGCTAGCGGGGGGGCCGGCTACGAGCAGTACTTC
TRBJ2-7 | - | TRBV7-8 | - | CASSLALSRASYEQYF | TGTGCCAGCAGCTTAGCGCTAAGCAGGGCCTCCTACGAGCAGTACTTC
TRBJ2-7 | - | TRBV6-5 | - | CASSYSIGPYEQCF | TGTGCCAGCAGTTACTCGATCGGACCCTACGAGCAGTGCTTC
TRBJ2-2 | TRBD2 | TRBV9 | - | CASSAGTSGAGELFF | TGTGCCAGCAGCGCAGGGACTAGCGGGGCCGGGGAGCTGTTTTTT
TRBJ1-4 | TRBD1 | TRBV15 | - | CATSLPGEGAANEKLFF | TGTGCCACCAGCCTCCCCGGGGAGGGGGCAGCTAATGAAAAACTGTTTTTT
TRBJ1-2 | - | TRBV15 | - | CATSRRGGGGDDGYTF | TGTGCCACCAGCAGACGCGGCGGTGGAGGGGATGATGGCTACACCTTC
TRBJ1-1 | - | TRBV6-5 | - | CASSYGSLIRITEAFF | TGTGCCAGCAGTTACGGGTCACTCATCCGGATCACTGAAGCTTTCTTT
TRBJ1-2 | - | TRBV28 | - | CASSLLLENYGYTF | TGTGCCAGCAGTTTATTGCTCGAGAACTATGGCTACACCTTC
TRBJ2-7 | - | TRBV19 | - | CASSNPRNSGSYEQYF | TGTGCCAGTAGTAACCCCAGGAACTCCGGTTCCTACGAGCAGTACTTC
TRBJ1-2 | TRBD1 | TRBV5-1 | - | CASSFQPGQGATGYTF | TGCGCCAGCAGCTTCCAGCCGGGACAGGGGGCAACTGGCTACACCTTC
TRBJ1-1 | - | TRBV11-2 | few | CASSLGGNTEAFF | TGTGCCAGCAGCCTGGGGGGAAACACTGAAGCTTTCTTT
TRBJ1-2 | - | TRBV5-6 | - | CASSRRGAQQGYTF | TGTGCCAGCAGCCGACGAGGGGCCCAGCAAGGCTACACCTTC
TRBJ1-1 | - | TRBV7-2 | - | CASSPSGLEAFF | TGTGCCAGCAGCCCATCCGGCCTTGAAGCTTTCTTT
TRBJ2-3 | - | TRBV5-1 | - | CASSLDRVGDTQYF | TGCGCCAGCAGCTTGGACAGGGTGGGAGATACGCAGTATTTT
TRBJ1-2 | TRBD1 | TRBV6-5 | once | CASSYSRRGQGRGYTF | TGTGCCAGCAGTTACTCGAGAAGGGGACAGGGTAGGGGCTACACCTTC
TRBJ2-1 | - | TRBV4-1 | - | CASSQVTDNEQFF | TGCGCCAGCAGCCAAGTGACAGACAATGAGCAGTTCTTC
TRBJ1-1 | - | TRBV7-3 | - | CASSLTLDTEAFF | TGTGCCAGCAGCTTAACTCTGGACACTGAAGCTTTCTTT
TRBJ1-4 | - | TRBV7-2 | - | CASSLRRVTNEKLFF | TGTGCCAGCAGCTTAAGACGGGTGACTAATGAAAAACTGTTTTTT
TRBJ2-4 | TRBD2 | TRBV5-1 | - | CASSGTSGGAWDIQYF | TGCGCCAGCAGTGGGACTAGCGGGGGTGCGTGGGACATTCAGTACTTC
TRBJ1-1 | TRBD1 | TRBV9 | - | CASSPRQGMVGDTEAFF | TGTGCCAGCAGCCCTCGACAGGGAATGGTAGGGGACACTGAAGCTTTCTTT
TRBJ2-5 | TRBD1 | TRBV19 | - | CASRETGGQETQYF | TGTGCCAGTAGAGAGACAGGGGGCCAAGAGACCCAGTACTTC
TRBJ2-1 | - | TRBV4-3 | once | CASSQDRGTGLGTYNEQFF | TGCGCCAGCAGCCAAGATCGAGGGACCGGGCTGGGGACTTACAATGAGCAGTTCTTC
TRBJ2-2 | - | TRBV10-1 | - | CASREGLYTGELFF | TGCGCCAGCAGGGAAGGACTGTACACCGGGGAGCTGTTTTTT
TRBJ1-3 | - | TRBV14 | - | CASSQGHLSGNTIYF | TGTGCCAGCAGCCAAGGACATCTCTCTGGAAACACCATATATTTT
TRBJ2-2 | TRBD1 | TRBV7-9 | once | CASSFTGGFGELFF | TGTGCCAGCAGCTTTACAGGGGGCTTCGGGGAGCTGTTTTTT
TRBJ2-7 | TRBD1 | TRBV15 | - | CATSTYEGTGFEQYF | TGTGCCACCAGCACCTACGAGGGGACAGGGTTCGAGCAGTACTTC
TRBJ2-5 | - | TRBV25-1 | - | CASRMEETQYF | TGTGCCAGCAGAATGGAAGAGACCCAGTACTTC
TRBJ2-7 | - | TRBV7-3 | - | CASSFERGEQYF | TGTGCCAGCAGCTTTGAGAGGGGCGAGCAGTACTTC
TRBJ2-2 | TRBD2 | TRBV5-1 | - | CASSLEGLATGELFF | TGCGCCAGCAGCTTGGAGGGACTAGCAACCGGGGAGCTGTTTTTT
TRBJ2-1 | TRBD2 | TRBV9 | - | CASSASSGGSYNEQFF | TGTGCCAGCAGCGCCTCTAGCGGGGGCTCCTACAATGAGCAGTTCTTC
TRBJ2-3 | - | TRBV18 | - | CASSPPSTDTQYF | TGTGCCAGCTCCCCCCCCTCCACAGATACGCAGTATTTT
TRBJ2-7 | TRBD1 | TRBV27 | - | CASSHTPQGIQYEQYF | TGTGCCAGCAGTCATACCCCACAGGGGATTCAGTACGAGCAGTACTTC
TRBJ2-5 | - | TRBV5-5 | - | CASSAATGMYQETQYF | TGTGCCAGCAGCGCCGCAACAGGAATGTACCAAGAGACCCAGTACTTC
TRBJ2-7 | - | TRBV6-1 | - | CASSVSTSGEQYF | TGTGCCAGCAGTGTCTCCACCTCAGGCGAGCAGTACTTC
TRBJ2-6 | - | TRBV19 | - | CATSGFGFGTSGANVLTF | TGTGCCACCTCAGGGTTTGGTTTCGGAACCTCTGGGGCCAACGTCCTGACTTTC
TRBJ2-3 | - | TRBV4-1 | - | CASSQGGGWADTQYF | TGCGCCAGCAGCCAAGGTGGCGGCTGGGCAGATACGCAGTATTTT
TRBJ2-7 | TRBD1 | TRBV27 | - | CASGETGTYEQYF | TGTGCCAGCGGGGAGACAGGGACCTACGAGCAGTACTTC
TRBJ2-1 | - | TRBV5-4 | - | CASSLPKSGLSNEQFF | TGTGCCAGCAGCTTGCCGAAAAGTGGATTGTCCAATGAGCAGTTCTTC
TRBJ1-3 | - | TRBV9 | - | CASSLLSGNTIYF | TGTGCCAGCAGCCTCCTGTCCGGAAACACCATATATTTT
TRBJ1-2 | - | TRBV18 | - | CASSPRESGAVGNYGYTF | TGTGCCAGCTCACCACGGGAGTCGGGGGCCGTGGGTAACTATGGCTACACCTTC